This T cell receptor beta chain is from a study of blood T cell repertoires in COVID-19. Germline values: CDR1 PRHDT, CDR2 FYEKMQ (reference sequence). This CDR3 comprises 17 residues. V dropped 4 bases and J dropped 8; count of bases not matched to a gene: 9. This clone has just a few counts. In the original analysis: Amplification with reference gene primers provided the estimates of nucleated cell counts. TCRdb keeps only in-frame clones here, not all; method: immunoSEQ multiplex PCR. The DNA was the basis for D and trimming; V, J and clone size are from that table. This table holds about 140,000 clones, 81% found once.

This receptor was taken from a human donor in a cohort sampled during active COVID-19. The chain couples TRBV13 to TRBJ2-1; 15 nucleotides match TRBD2. The sample consisted of peripheral blood. CDR3 sequence reads: CASSSLRGLAGGYEQFF. In DNA form, the CDR3 reads TGTGCCAGCAGCTCACTCAGGGGACTAGCGGGAGGTTATGAGCAGTTCTTC.